A selection of T cell receptor beta chains follows, all from one sample in a study of a mutant IDH1 vaccine in newly diagnosed glioma. Sequencing used immunoSEQ multiplex PCR; TCRdb keeps in-frame clones, though not all of them. This sample yields roughly 39,000 clones, of which approximately 85% are seen a single time; about 1.5% belongs to the top ten. Their cognate antigens are unknown. Sequencing used PBMCs, obtained from a glioma patient whose treatment included an IDH1 peptide vaccine. The receptors come from a man aged 35-49 years with glioma. The CDR3 runs from the conserved cysteine through the conserved F or W. Fields, in order: J gene, clone size, V gene, CDR3 protein. A row's size may be missing; if present it is once, few, many or a size class.

J: TRBJ2-1
size: .
V: TRBV10-3
CDR3: CAISESSGANEQFF

J: TRBJ2-6
size: .
V: TRBV10-3
CDR3: CAISDEGSGANVLTF

J: TRBJ1-5
size: .
V: TRBV2
CDR3: CASLPGLSASNQPQHF

J: TRBJ2-3
size: .
V: TRBV7-3
CDR3: CASSLSGPTDTQYF

J: TRBJ2-1
size: few
V: TRBV27
CDR3: CASSIYEQFF

J: TRBJ2-2
size: .
V: TRBV14
CDR3: CASSPLEGNTGELFF

J: TRBJ2-3
size: .
V: TRBV7-2
CDR3: CASSLGGQLNTQYF

J: TRBJ2-3
size: .
V: TRBV7-3
CDR3: CASSSTLSGTDTQYF

J: TRBJ1-5
size: .
V: TRBV7-9
CDR3: CASSLGLGPNQPQHF

J: TRBJ2-5
size: .
V: TRBV5-4
CDR3: CASSSAGVQETQYF

J: TRBJ2-7
size: once
V: TRBV10-3
CDR3: CAVREGHEQYF

J: TRBJ2-5
size: .
V: TRBV25-1
CDR3: CASSEWASTSQETQYF

J: TRBJ2-7
size: .
V: TRBV7-9
CDR3: CASSPSTPPYEQYF

J: TRBJ1-1
size: .
V: TRBV21-1
CDR3: CASSTRGSGGLNTEAFF

J: TRBJ1-3
size: once
V: TRBV5-5
CDR3: CASSLAGRGNTIYF

J: TRBJ1-2
size: .
V: TRBV6-1
CDR3: CASSEARGRGRGGYTF

J: TRBJ1-2
size: .
V: TRBV27
CDR3: CASSPKQGWGYTF

J: TRBJ2-7
size: .
V: TRBV30
CDR3: CAWSPEDFTREQYF

J: TRBJ2-5
size: .
V: TRBV9
CDR3: CASSLTSGKETQYF

J: TRBJ1-4
size: .
V: TRBV2
CDR3: CASSLRGTTNEKLFF

J: TRBJ2-7
size: .
V: TRBV7-2
CDR3: CASSLGLAGGREQYF

J: TRBJ2-1
size: .
V: TRBV5-4
CDR3: CASSFRASGSHEQFF

J: TRBJ2-7
size: .
V: TRBV18
CDR3: CASSSQGQGSDEQYF

J: TRBJ2-7
size: .
V: TRBV28
CDR3: CASSFGGRVYEQYF

J: TRBJ2-3
size: .
V: TRBV4-2
CDR3: CASSGGTRGVLSTDTQYF

J: TRBJ2-7
size: once
V: TRBV6-1
CDR3: CASSEGGTAYEQYF

J: TRBJ1-5
size: .
V: TRBV19
CDR3: CASSITGDPSNQPQHF

J: TRBJ2-5
size: once
V: TRBV9
CDR3: CASSEGSEETQYF

J: TRBJ1-5
size: .
V: TRBV28
CDR3: CASSSPGQGALRQPQHF

J: TRBJ2-1
size: .
V: TRBV14
CDR3: CASSQELGTSHNEQFF

J: TRBJ2-1
size: .
V: TRBV6-4
CDR3: CASSDVMGRPHNEQFF

J: TRBJ2-1
size: .
V: TRBV4-2
CDR3: CASSQGTAGLAGYNEQFF

J: TRBJ2-2
size: .
V: TRBV5-1
CDR3: CASIRGSNTGELFF

J: TRBJ2-7
size: .
V: TRBV14
CDR3: CASRTSSSYEQYF

J: TRBJ1-2
size: .
V: TRBV7-9
CDR3: CASSGVDGRGYTF

J: TRBJ1-4
size: .
V: TRBV2
CDR3: CASSEGFATNEKLFF

J: TRBJ2-1
size: .
V: TRBV27
CDR3: CASRRQGFNEQFF

J: TRBJ1-5
size: .
V: TRBV28
CDR3: CASSPPRGDDQPQHF

J: TRBJ1-1
size: .
V: TRBV4-3
CDR3: CASSQDSEAFF

J: TRBJ2-7
size: .
V: TRBV27
CDR3: CASSPGRGAIQGEQYF

J: TRBJ2-2
size: once
V: TRBV6-5
CDR3: CASRAQAGELFF

J: TRBJ2-3
size: .
V: TRBV19
CDR3: CASSTLGKGADTQYF

J: TRBJ2-1
size: .
V: TRBV5-1
CDR3: CASSVGLAGGRNEQFF

J: TRBJ2-2
size: .
V: TRBV15
CDR3: CATSYRGSANTGELFF

J: TRBJ2-7
size: .
V: TRBV2
CDR3: CASSDQGMSYEQYF

J: TRBJ1-2
size: .
V: TRBV5-1
CDR3: CASSLARQGASNYGYTF

J: TRBJ1-1
size: .
V: TRBV4-3
CDR3: CASSPGTSNAEAFF

J: TRBJ2-7
size: .
V: TRBV9
CDR3: CASSPAGGLGLYEQYF

J: TRBJ2-3
size: .
V: TRBV27
CDR3: CASRNTPGLAGGDTQYF

J: TRBJ2-1
size: .
V: TRBV15
CDR3: CATSSPGGSSYNEQFF

J: TRBJ2-5
size: .
V: TRBV6-5
CDR3: CASTNPQGGGETQYF

J: TRBJ2-1
size: .
V: TRBV5-5
CDR3: CASSGGQGVDNEQFF

J: TRBJ2-5
size: once
V: TRBV18
CDR3: CASSPPYAGQETQYF